This record covers a single TCR beta chain. Antigen: not known. The sample originates from a study of cytomegalovirus exposure and HLA in healthy donors. Germline V gene lookup returns CDR1 MNHEY and CDR2 SVGAGI. The CDR3 runs to 14 residues. V lost 5 bases and J lost 0, with 8 bases in between. Overall study findings and caveats: A previous analysis found most TCR beta V segments productive roughly 87% or roughly 30% of the time. A later analysis showed that HLA-associated TCR beta chains had undergone more clonal expansion than equally common others. Donors belonging to an Asian-associated ancestry cluster reportedly showed fewer N-insertions in productive TCRs than the 666-donor mean, according to what a later analysis found.

PCR amplification relied on 60 Vbeta primers (plus 13 Jbeta primers). In the source study's methods: Among the unique TCR beta chains that a later analysis counted, 75 million to 85 million in all, roughly 11 million were shared. Profiling relied on immunoSEQ multiplex PCR, and the TCRdb table lists in-frame clones only, not all of them. V and J calls and clone size are those listed in that table; D and trimming were worked out from the DNA. This sample has under 200,000 clones, with nearly 80% found just once. This TCR came from a man aged 50 to 59 in good health and CMV-seropositive. The source material was PBMCs. The chain links TRBV6-5 to TRBJ2-1; D unclear. CDR3: CASSQKSSYNEQFF. The CDR3 bases are TGTGCCAGCAGTCAGAAAAGCTCCTACAATGAGCAGTTCTTC.